Reported below is one TCR beta chain. Its antigen is undetermined. The PCR used 60 Vbeta and 13 Jbeta primers. The method was immunoSEQ multiplex PCR; TCRdb's version includes in-frame clones alone and lacks a portion of them. The sample lists 200,000 or so clones; approximately 78% were seen once. CDR1 is SGHRS and CDR2 is YFSETQ in the germline V gene. This CDR3 is 19 amino acids long. The V gene end was trimmed by 4 bases and the J gene end by 0 bases; junction bases not matched to a gene: 11. This sample stems from a study of cytomegalovirus exposure and HLA in healthy donors. Whole-study findings and limits: Data from an earlier analysis indicated that most TCR beta V segments were productive either about 87% or about 30% of the time. The study listed approximately 170 cytomegalovirus-associated TCR beta chains. The authors later linked a missense DCLRE1C variant to TCR beta V- and J-gene trimming.

The sample was PBMCs. This clonotype was obtained from a woman aged 50 to 60 in good health and CMV-seropositive. The chain uses TRBV5-1 and TRBJ2-5; 14 bases match TRBD2. In nucleotides, the CDR3 is TGCGCCAGCAGCCCGGGACTAGCGGGGGTAAAGAACCACCAAGAGACCCAGTACTTC. Translated, it gives CASSPGLAGVKNHQETQYF.